Below, one T cell receptor beta chain is given with its context. The data were obtained in a study of neoadjuvant nivolumab and ipilimumab in lung cancer. The V gene's germline CDR1 is MNHNS and CDR2 SASEGT. The CDR3 runs 15 residues. Deletions cut 6 bases from V and 1 base from J, with 14 bases between. Measured with immunoSEQ multiplex PCR; TCRdb has only the in-frame clones, and not every one. The data show roughly 20,000 clones, 65% to 85% seen once. The sequence derives from an adult with non-small cell lung cancer. The source material was tumor tissue, sampled after neoadjuvant nivolumab, alone or with ipilimumab, at or shortly before surgery. The chain is built from TRBV6-1 and TRBJ2-3; D remains unclear. The CDR3 nucleotides read TGTGCCAGCAGAGGCGGCTTAAGGGGCACAGATACGCAGTATTTT. It specifies CASRGGLRGTDTQYF.